This TCR beta chain was recorded in a study of somatic mutations in cytotoxic T cells in rheumatoid arthritis. At the level of the study: The flow sorting of some V beta antibody-stained T-cell populations reached nearly 100% purity, and the sorted populations included V beta1+ cells sequenced for TCRB. Study conclusions and caveats: For about an eighth of the 65 patients, a single CD8+ clone accounted for more than 20% of CD8+ cells.

In the case of this clone: Its antigen is unknown.

Profiling relied on immunoSEQ multiplex PCR, and the TCRdb table lists in-frame clones only, not all of them. Of roughly 11,000 clones listed, roughly 70% were seen once; the top ten hold less than 40%. Losses at the gene ends were 5 bases for V and 0 bases for J; bases not matched to a gene: 7. The CDR3 has 16 amino acids. Germline V CDR1 and CDR2: SGDLS, YYNGEE. The TCR originated in an adult with rheumatoid arthritis. The rearrangement uses TRBV9 and TRBJ1-3; 8 nucleotides agree with TRBD1. Sequenced: CD8+ T cells sorted from blood. This CDR3 reads CASSAPDRGSGNTIYF. CDR3 DNA: TGTGCCAGCAGTGCTCCCGACAGGGGCTCTGGAAACACCATATATTTT.